The 10 T cell receptor beta chains below were found in one sample sequenced in a study of cytomegalovirus exposure and HLA in healthy donors. Primers for the PCR totalled 60 Vbeta and 13 Jbeta. The table came from immunoSEQ multiplex PCR; TCRdb's copy has only in-frame clones and leaves some out. The table lists approximately 110,000 clones, 15% of them singletons. The sequenced sample was PBMCs. All receptors come from a young woman in good health and CMV-seronegative.

This clone was observed many times. The V call is TRBV4-2, the J call TRBJ2-3; D unresolved. There are 16 residues in the CDR3. The germline V gene has CDR1 LGHNA and CDR2 YNFKEQ. The V and J ends lost 0 bases and 3 bases respectively, with 13 bases between them. The CDR3 DNA follows: TGTGCCAGCAGCCAAGAGTCCCCCCCGAGAACAGATACGCAGTATTTT. It specifies CASSQESPPRTDTQYF.

The gene calls are TRBV28 and TRBJ2-7; D may be TRBD2 (5 bases). This CDR3 has 11 residues. V was cut by 5 bases and J by 4 bases, with 6 bases left in between. Looked up from germline, CDR1 is MDHEN and CDR2 is SYDVKM. CDR3: CASSRGYEQYF. CDR3 DNA: TGTGCCAGCAGTCGGGGATACGAGCAGTACTTC.

This clone occurred a few times. The rearrangement joins TRBV2 to TRBJ2-3; 7 positions agree with TRBD1. With V trimmed by 8 bases and J by 1 base, 3 bases remained unmatched. The CDR3 sequence is 13 residues long. CDR1 and CDR2 (germline): SNHLY, FYNNEI. The CDR3, as DNA: TGTGCCAGCGTGCAGGGGGGCACAGATACGCAGTATTTT. Amino acids: CASVQGGTDTQYF.

J is TRBJ1-6 and V is TRBV7-9; tentative D call: TRBD1 (6 bases). This CDR3 contains 15 residues. The V gene lost 5 bases and the J gene lost 8 bases, with 16 bases spanning the gap. The germline CDR1 and CDR2 sequences are SEHNR and FQNEAQ (reference sequence). The CDR3 DNA sequence: TGTGCCAGCAGCAATGGGGGCCTGCGGGATTCACCCCTCCACTTT. It is translated as CASSNGGLRDSPLHF.

This clone turned up a few times. The gene calls are TRBV7-8 and TRBJ2-4, with 8 bases lining up with TRBD2. The trim removed 0 bases at V and 7 bases at J, leaving 20 bases unmatched. The CDR3 is made up of 20 amino acids. Germline V lookup: CDR1 SGHVS, CDR2 FQNEAQ. The CDR3 protein is CASSLAGVSGGLSPGNIQYF. CDR3 sequence (DNA): TGTGCCAGCAGCTTAGCGGGTGTGAGCGGGGGACTCTCCCCTGGGAACATTCAGTACTTC.

This clone has more than one count but fewer than ten. V gene TRBV10-3 combines with J gene TRBJ1-2; no clear D. CDR1 ENHRY and CDR2 SYGVKD come from the germline V gene. The CDR3 totals 13 residues. Trimming cost V 3 bases and J 9 bases, with 14 bases left between them. The CDR3 protein is CAISDSTPSSYTF. DNA of the CDR3: TGTGCCATCAGTGATTCGACACCGTCAAGCTACACCTTC.

The chain has TRBV9 and TRBJ2-1; TRBD2 matches at 14 bases. V gave up 3 bases and J gave up 7 bases; unmatched junction bases: 15. The CDR3 loop spans 19 amino acids. CDR1 is SGDLS, CDR2 YYNGEE, per germline. The CDR3 protein is CASSASGTSGRRGLNEQFF. As DNA, the CDR3 is TGTGCCAGCAGCGCAAGTGGGACTAGCGGGAGAAGAGGGTTGAATGAGCAGTTCTTC.

This clone was found a few times. The chain carries TRBV7-8 and TRBJ2-7, with TRBD1 as a possible D gene (5 bases). The V and J ends lost 7 bases and 0 bases respectively, with 13 bases between them. The CDR3 is 14 residues long. The germline V gene encodes CDR1 SGHVS and CDR2 FQNEAQ. In nucleotides, the CDR3 is TGTGCCAGCATCGATCACAGGAGCTCCTACGAGCAGTACTTC. The encoded protein is CASIDHRSSYEQYF. Full variable domain (remainder filled in from reference TRBV7-8 and TRBJ2-7): GAGVSQSPRYKVAKRGQDVALRCDPISGHVSLFWYQQALGQGPEFLTYFQNEAQLDKSGLPSDRFFAERPEGSVSTLKIQRTQQEDSAVYLCASIDHRSSYEQYFGPGTRLTVT.

This clone was detected a few times. V gene TRBV7-7 combines with J gene TRBJ2-1; D is unclear. The CDR3 contains 13 residues. CDR1 and CDR2 from the germline V gene are SSHAT and FNYEAQ (reference sequence). Trimming removed 1 base from V and 5 bases from J, with 6 bases in between. The DNA of the CDR3 is TGTGCCAGCAGCTTAGGTCTAAACAATGAGCAGTTCTTC. This encodes CASSLGLNNEQFF.

This clone was seen only once. The chain is built from TRBV6-6 and TRBJ2-7; TRBD2 matches 8 bases. The CDR3 totals 15 residues. Germline values: CDR1 MNHNY, CDR2 SVGAGI (reference sequence). V dropped 2 bases and J dropped 4; count of bases not matched to a gene: 7. As DNA, the CDR3 is TGTGCCAGCAGTTACGAGGTAGCGGGGAGGTACGAGCAGTACTTC. Protein sequence: CASSYEVAGRYEQYF.